This T cell receptor beta chain came from a study of PD-1 blockade in classical Hodgkin lymphoma. There was relapse after autologous stem cell transplantation in every patient, and there was variation in brentuximab vedotin exposure. It was by magnetic negative selection that CD8+ T cells were isolated from thawed PBMCs. Patients' outcomes at their best amounted to complete response, partial response or progressive disease. Points on this clone: What it binds is not known.

General observations from the study: Possibly reflecting disease activity or prior therapy, repertoire differences have causes that remain undefined. Complete responders had baseline diversity similar to newly diagnosed patients.

There are 15 residues in the CDR3. The trim removed 2 bases at V and 3 bases at J, leaving 5 bases unmatched. The V gene's germline CDR1 is SGHTA and CDR2 FQGNSA. Sequenced by immunoSEQ multiplex PCR; TCRdb stores in-frame clones only, minus some. Altogether 25,000 to 30,000 clones are present, around 88% being singletons, with the ten largest covering 5.5% to 8.5%. The sequencing used CD8+ T cells from blood, collected at baseline. The V call is TRBV7-2, the J call TRBJ2-7, with 9 bases aligning to TRBD1. The TCR comes from a human donor with classical Hodgkin lymphoma. DNA for the CDR3: TGTGCCAGCAGCTTATGGGGGACAGGGATCTACGAGCAGTACTTC. This translates into CASSLWGTGIYEQYF.